The 19 T cell receptor beta chains given below trace back to one sample, sequenced in a study of cytomegalovirus exposure and HLA in healthy donors. Both 60 Vbeta primers and 13 Jbeta primers went into the PCR. The data were produced by immunoSEQ multiplex PCR, yet TCRdb's version contains in-frame clones alone and is incomplete. Of about 94,000 clones detected, over 50% appear once; the ten largest clones hold 3.5% to 4.5%. The source material was PBMCs. The receptor source for this set is a man aged 30-40 years in good health and CMV-seronegative.

The gene calls are TRBV6-5 and TRBJ2-1; TRBD2 matches at 10 bases. The J segment lost 4 bases and the V segment lost 7 bases, leaving 4 bases of the junction unmatched. Germline V gene sequence: CDR1 MNHEY, CDR2 SVGAGI. The CDR3 has 14 residues. The CDR3 DNA reads TGTGCCAGCATACGGACTAGCGGTTACAATGAGCAGTTCTTC. As protein: CASIRTSGYNEQFF.

The genes are TRBV4-3 and TRBJ2-5, with a weak D call TRBD2 (5 bases). The CDR3 length is 15 residues. V lost 4 bases and J 2 bases, leaving 14 bases between the germline ends. CDR1 LGHNA and CDR2 YSLEER come from the germline V gene. In nucleotides, the CDR3 is TGCGCCAGCAGCCTCCAACTACTAGTTCAAGAGACCCAGTACTTC. Translating it yields CASSLQLLVQETQYF.

The V gene is TRBV9, the J gene TRBJ2-3; D possibly corresponds to TRBD2 (6 bases). The germline V gene encodes CDR1 SGDLS and CDR2 YYNGEE. The V and J ends lost 4 bases and 11 bases respectively, with 14 bases between them. The CDR3 runs to 12 residues. The CDR3 reads CASSQTSGGQYF. DNA of the CDR3: TGTGCCAGCAGCCAGACTAGTGGAGGGCAGTATTTT.

The CDR3 region is CASSEELTQTSGQQETQYF. The CDR3, as DNA: TGTGCCAGCAGTGAAGAACTTACTCAGACTAGCGGGCAACAAGAGACCCAGTACTTC. The chain uses TRBV6-1 and TRBJ2-5, with 10 bases fitting TRBD2. The V segment lost 1 base and the J segment 2 bases; nucleotides outside the gene matches: 13. The CDR3 covers 19 residues. Looked up from germline, CDR1 is MNHNS and CDR2 is SASEGT.

The chain employs TRBV11-2 and TRBJ2-4, with a possible D match to TRBD1 (5 bases). Trimming took 6 bases from V and 2 from J, leaving 14 bases between them. This CDR3 has 15 residues. Germline CDR1 SGHAT, CDR2 FQNNGV. The CDR3 spells CASRPSQGSKNIQYF. The CDR3 coding sequence is TGTGCCAGCAGACCCTCGCAGGGATCCAAAAACATTCAGTACTTC.

The CDR3 spells CASALSEFTYNEQFF. The CDR3 DNA reads TGTGCCAGTGCCCTTTCGGAGTTCACCTACAATGAGCAGTTCTTC. V is TRBV19 and J is TRBJ2-1, with D uncertain. Germline V CDR1 and CDR2: LNHDA, SQIVND (reference sequence). Trimming shortened V by 8 bases and J by 2 bases, and 16 bases separated the two germline ends. CDR3 size: 15 residues.

Regarding this clone: The germline gene is not matched at one end of the junction; a read error may be the cause. The chain carries TRBV6-5 and TRBJ2-3; D remains unclear. This CDR3 contains 10 residues. The germline CDR1 and CDR2 sequences are MNHEY and SVGAGI. DNA of the CDR3: TGTGCCAGCAGTTACTCGGGCAGCCCTTTT. Residues: CASSYSGSPF.

The rearrangement joins TRBV7-3 to TRBJ2-3; maybe TRBD2 (5 bases). This CDR3 is built from 16 residues. Germline V gene lookup returns CDR1 SGHTA and CDR2 FQGTGA. The germline V and J ends were trimmed by 0 bases and 7 bases, with 17 bases remaining between them. The CDR3 nucleotides are TGTGCCAGCAGCTTAACGGCCGGGATAACACGCAATACGCAGTATTTT. It codes for CASSLTAGITRNTQYF.

The rearrangement uses TRBV5-5 and TRBJ2-7, with a possible D match to TRBD2 (6 bases). Germline V gives CDR1 SGHKS, CDR2 YYEKEE (reference sequence). There are 15 residues in the CDR3. Trimming shortened V by 0 bases and J by 2 bases, and 12 bases separated the two germline ends. DNA for the CDR3: TGTGCCAGCAGCTTGGGCAGGACTACCCCCTACGAGCAGTACTTC. This translates into CASSLGRTTPYEQYF.

This clone was counted between two and nine times. The V gene is TRBV6-1, the J gene TRBJ2-4; D not certain. The V end lost 7 bases, the J end lost 5 bases, and 12 bases lay between the germline ends. Germline CDR1 MNHNS, CDR2 SASEGT. The CDR3 runs 13 residues. The CDR3 is CASISRGQNIQYF. In DNA form, the CDR3 reads TGTGCCAGCATTTCGCGCGGTCAAAACATTCAGTACTTC.

The count of this clone is one. The chain employs TRBV11-3 and TRBJ2-3; 8 nucleotides match TRBD2. The germline gives CDR1 SGHNT, CDR2 YENEEA. V lost 5 bases and J lost 1; bases outside the gene matches: 8. This CDR3 spans 16 amino acids. CDR3 region: CASSLGGGGRTDTQYF. CDR3 coding DNA: TGTGCCAGCAGCCTGGGGGGCGGGGGGCGCACAGATACGCAGTATTTT.

This clone is termed medium-sized. The gene calls are TRBV6-4 and TRBJ2-2; 7 nucleotides agree with TRBD1. This CDR3 spans 15 amino acids. The germline gives CDR1 MRHNA, CDR2 SNTAGT. V lost 8 bases, J lost 1 base, and 7 bases stayed unmatched. In nucleotides, the CDR3 is TGTGCCAGCTCACCCCGGACAGGGAACACCGGGGAGCTGTTTTTT. This codes for CASSPRTGNTGELFF.

This clone came up a few times. This chain's CDR3 is CASSDSSMQETQYF. The CDR3, as DNA: TGTGCCAGCAGTGATTCCTCTATGCAAGAGACCCAGTACTTC. V usage is TRBV2 and J usage is TRBJ2-5, with D unresolved. The CDR3 has 14 amino acids. V was pared by 3 bases and J by 2 bases, with 10 bases between. CDR1 and CDR2 from the germline V gene are SNHLY and FYNNEI.

This chain uses TRBV14 with TRBJ2-7, with 10 bases that match TRBD1. Germline-derived CDR1 and CDR2 are SGHDN and FVKESK. The ends lost 4 bases at V and 6 bases at J; junction bases unmatched: 18. CDR3 length: 18 amino acids. CDR3 sequence (DNA): TGTGCCAGCAGCCCCCGACAAGGACAGGGGGGCCGGAAACTCGAGCAGTACTTC. This sequence encodes CASSPRQGQGGRKLEQYF.

The genes are TRBV5-1 and TRBJ2-3; perhaps TRBD2 as D (5 bases). The CDR3 loop spans 15 amino acids. The germline V gene encodes CDR1 SGHRS and CDR2 YFSETQ. Trimming removed 5 bases at V and 4 bases at J, with 17 bases between. The CDR3 protein is CASRLIPGTADTQYF. The CDR3 bases are TGCGCCAGCAGGTTGATCCCGGGAACGGCAGATACGCAGTATTTT.

The rearrangement joins TRBV6-1 to TRBJ2-7, with 9 positions matching TRBD2. Germline loops: CDR1 MNHNS, CDR2 SASEGT. The CDR3 runs to 15 residues. The V and J ends lost 6 bases and 0 bases, in that order; junction bases with no gene match: 6. For the CDR3, the DNA is TGTGCCAGCAGGGATCCGACTAGCGGCTCCTACGAGCAGTACTTC. Encoded protein: CASRDPTSGSYEQYF.

CDR3 residues: CASSPWEGNTGELFF. DNA for the CDR3: TGTGCCAGCAGCCCGTGGGAGGGAAACACCGGGGAGCTGTTTTTT. The V gene is TRBV6-5, the J gene TRBJ2-2, with TRBD2 matching 7 bases. The CDR3 is made up of 15 amino acids. Looked up from germline, CDR1 is MNHEY and CDR2 is SVGAGI. The J segment lost 2 bases and the V segment lost 6 bases, leaving 6 bases of the junction unmatched.

This chain connects TRBV18 to TRBJ2-7; 7 nucleotides align to TRBD2. The CDR3 runs to 15 residues. V lost 3 bases, J lost 3 bases, and 8 bases stayed unmatched. Per the germline V gene, CDR1 is KGHSH and CDR2 is LQKENI. CDR3 nucleotides: TGTGCCAGCTCACCCTCTAGCGGAGTGGGCTACGAGCAGTACTTC. This sequence encodes CASSPSSGVGYEQYF.

The J gene is TRBJ1-2, the V gene TRBV7-2; D is undetermined. This CDR3 is 13 amino acids long. Germline V gene data show CDR1 as SGHTA and CDR2 as FQGNSA. Trimming shortened V by 8 bases and J by 1 base, and 11 bases separated the two germline ends. The chain's CDR3 is CASVTGSNYGYTF. The CDR3 coding sequence is TGTGCCAGCGTGACTGGAAGTAACTATGGCTACACCTTC.